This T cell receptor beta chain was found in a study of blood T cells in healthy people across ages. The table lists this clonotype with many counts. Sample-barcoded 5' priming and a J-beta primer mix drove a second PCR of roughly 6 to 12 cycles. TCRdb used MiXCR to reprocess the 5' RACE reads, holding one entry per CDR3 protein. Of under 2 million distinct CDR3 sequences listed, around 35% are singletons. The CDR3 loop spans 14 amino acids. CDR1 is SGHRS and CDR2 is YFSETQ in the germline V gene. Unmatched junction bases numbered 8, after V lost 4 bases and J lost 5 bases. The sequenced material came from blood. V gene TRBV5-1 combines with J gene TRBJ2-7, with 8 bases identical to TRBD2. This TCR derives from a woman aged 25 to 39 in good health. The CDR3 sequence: CASSGRAGDNEQYF. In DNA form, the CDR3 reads TGCGCCAGCAGCGGTAGAGCGGGGGATAACGAGCAGTACTTC. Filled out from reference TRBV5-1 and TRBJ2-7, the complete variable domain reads KAGVTQTPRYLIKTRGQQVTLSCSPISGHRSVSWYQQTPGQGLQFLFEYFSETQRNKGNFPGRFSGRQFSNSRSEMNVSTLELGDSALYLCASSGRAGDNEQYFGPGTRLTVT.